This is a list of T cell receptor beta chains from one sample in a study of T cell responses to AZD1222 COVID-19 vaccine. Repertoires were generated with immunoSEQ multiplex PCR, while TCRdb's copy carries only in-frame clones and drops some. Of around 180,000 clones in the sample, around 89% were seen once. The sample in question was peripheral blood, obtained on day 0 of AZD1222 vaccination. The source is an adult in good health. Both conserved end residues are part of each CDR3. The order of the fields is clone size, CDR3 length, D gene, V gene, J gene, CDR3 DNA, CDR3 protein. A D gene is named only where the DNA matches it firmly. Rows may omit the clone size; those that give it use once, few, many or a size class.

abundance: NA; len: 13; d_gene: TRBD2; v_gene: TRBV7-9; j_gene: TRBJ2-1; CDR3nt: TGTGCCAGCAGCTCACTACTAGCGGGGGTACAGTTCTTC; CDR3aa: CASSSLLAGVQFF
abundance: NA; len: 15; d_gene: NA; v_gene: TRBV28; j_gene: TRBJ2-5; CDR3nt: TGTGCCAGCAGTTTTATAGGTATTAGCCAAGAGACCCAGTACTTC; CDR3aa: CASSFIGISQETQYF
abundance: NA; len: 14; d_gene: NA; v_gene: TRBV6-5; j_gene: TRBJ2-5; CDR3nt: TGTGCCAGCAGCCCCCTCGGGATCCAAGAGACCCAGTACTTC; CDR3aa: CASSPLGIQETQYF
abundance: NA; len: 16; d_gene: TRBD2; v_gene: TRBV20-1; j_gene: TRBJ2-7; CDR3nt: TGCAGTGCTAGTGGGATAGCGGGGGGGACGGCCGGGGAGCAGTACTTC; CDR3aa: CSASGIAGGTAGEQYF
abundance: NA; len: 12; d_gene: TRBD1; v_gene: TRBV25-1; j_gene: TRBJ2-1; CDR3nt: TGTGCCAGCAGTGGGGGGACAGGGGAGCAGTTCTTC; CDR3aa: CASSGGTGEQFF
abundance: NA; len: 13; d_gene: TRBD1; v_gene: TRBV29-1; j_gene: TRBJ2-5; CDR3nt: TGCAGCGTTGAAGGGACAGGGGAAGAGACCCAGTACTTC; CDR3aa: CSVEGTGEETQYF
abundance: NA; len: 14; d_gene: NA; v_gene: TRBV29-1; j_gene: TRBJ1-1; CDR3nt: TGCAGCGGGTACGTGGGGGCGCGTCTCACTGAAGCTTTCTTT; CDR3aa: CSGYVGARLTEAFF
abundance: few; len: 13; d_gene: NA; v_gene: TRBV7-3; j_gene: TRBJ2-7; CDR3nt: TGTGCCAGCAGCTCGTTCGGGGGTTACGAGCAGTACTTC; CDR3aa: CASSSFGGYEQYF
abundance: once; len: 16; d_gene: TRBD2; v_gene: TRBV25-1; j_gene: TRBJ2-5; CDR3nt: TGTGCCAGCAGTGCAGGGACTAGCGGGGGCCAAGAGACCCAGTACTTC; CDR3aa: CASSAGTSGGQETQYF
abundance: NA; len: 14; d_gene: TRBD2; v_gene: TRBV28; j_gene: TRBJ2-7; CDR3nt: TGTGCCAGCAGTTTCCGACTAGCGGGGGACGAGCAGTACTTC; CDR3aa: CASSFRLAGDEQYF
abundance: NA; len: 14; d_gene: NA; v_gene: TRBV6-5; j_gene: TRBJ1-6; CDR3nt: TGTGCCAGCAGTACCGGGACGTCTCATTCACCCCTCCACTTT; CDR3aa: CASSTGTSHSPLHF